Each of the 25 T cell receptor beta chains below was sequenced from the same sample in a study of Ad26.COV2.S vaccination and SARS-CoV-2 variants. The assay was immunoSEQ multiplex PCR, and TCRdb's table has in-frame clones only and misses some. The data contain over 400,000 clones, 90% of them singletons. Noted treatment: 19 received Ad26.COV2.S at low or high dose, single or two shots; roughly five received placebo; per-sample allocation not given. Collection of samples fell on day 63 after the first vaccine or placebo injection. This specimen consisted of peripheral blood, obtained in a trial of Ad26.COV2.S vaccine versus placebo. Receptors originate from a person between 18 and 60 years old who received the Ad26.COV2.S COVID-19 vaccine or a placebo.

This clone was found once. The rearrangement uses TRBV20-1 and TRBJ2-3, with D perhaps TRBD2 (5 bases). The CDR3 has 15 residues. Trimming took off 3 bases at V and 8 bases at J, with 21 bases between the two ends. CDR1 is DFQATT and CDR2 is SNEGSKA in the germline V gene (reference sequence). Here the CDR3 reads CSASSDSWARVTQYF. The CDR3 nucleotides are TGCAGTGCTAGTTCGGACTCGTGGGCAAGGGTTACGCAGTATTTT.

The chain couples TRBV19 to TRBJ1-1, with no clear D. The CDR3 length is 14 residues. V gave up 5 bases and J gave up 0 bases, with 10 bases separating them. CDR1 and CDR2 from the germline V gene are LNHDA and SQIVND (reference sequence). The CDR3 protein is CASSLRQMNTEAFF. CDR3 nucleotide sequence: TGTGCCAGTAGTCTACGGCAGATGAACACTGAAGCTTTCTTT.

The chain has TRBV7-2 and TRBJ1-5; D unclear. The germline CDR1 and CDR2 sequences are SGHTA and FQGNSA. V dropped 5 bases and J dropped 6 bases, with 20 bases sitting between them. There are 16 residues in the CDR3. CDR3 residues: CASSLLAGAASQPQHF. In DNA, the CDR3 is TGTGCCAGCAGCCTACTGGCGGGAGCGGCCAGTCAGCCCCAGCATTTT.

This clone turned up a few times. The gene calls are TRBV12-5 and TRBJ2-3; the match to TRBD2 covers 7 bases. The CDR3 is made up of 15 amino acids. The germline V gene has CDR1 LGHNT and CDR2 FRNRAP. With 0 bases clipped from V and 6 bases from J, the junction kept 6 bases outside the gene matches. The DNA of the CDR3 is TGTGCTAGTGGTTTGGTACGTAACGGGGGGGATACGCAGTATTTT. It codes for CASGLVRNGGDTQYF.

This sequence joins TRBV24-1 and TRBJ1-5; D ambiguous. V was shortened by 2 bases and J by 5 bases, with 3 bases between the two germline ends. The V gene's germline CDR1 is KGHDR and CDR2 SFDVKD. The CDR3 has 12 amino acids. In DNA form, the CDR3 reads TGTGCCACCAGTGATTCGGATCAGCCCCAGCATTTT. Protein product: CATSDSDQPQHF.

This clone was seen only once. The CDR3 protein is CASSRSPYEQYF. The CDR3 DNA reads as TGTGCCAGCAGCAGGTCTCCCTACGAGCAGTACTTC. The chain carries TRBV6-5 and TRBJ2-7; D is unclear. In germline, CDR1 is MNHEY, CDR2 SVGAGI. There are 12 residues in the CDR3. The V gene lost 6 bases and the J gene lost 2 bases, with 8 bases spanning the gap.

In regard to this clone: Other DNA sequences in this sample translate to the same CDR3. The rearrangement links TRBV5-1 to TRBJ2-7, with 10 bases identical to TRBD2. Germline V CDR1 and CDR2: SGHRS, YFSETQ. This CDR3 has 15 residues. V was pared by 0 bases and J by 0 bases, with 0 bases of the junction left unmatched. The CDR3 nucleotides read TGCGCCAGCAGCTTGGGACTAGCGGGCTCCTACGAGCAGTACTTC. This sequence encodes CASSLGLAGSYEQYF. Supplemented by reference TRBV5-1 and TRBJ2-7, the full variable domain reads KAGVTQTPRYLIKTRGQQVTLSCSPISGHRSVSWYQQTPGQGLQFLFEYFSETQRNKGNFPGRFSGRQFSNSRSEMNVSTLELGDSALYLCASSLGLAGSYEQYFGPGTRLTVT.

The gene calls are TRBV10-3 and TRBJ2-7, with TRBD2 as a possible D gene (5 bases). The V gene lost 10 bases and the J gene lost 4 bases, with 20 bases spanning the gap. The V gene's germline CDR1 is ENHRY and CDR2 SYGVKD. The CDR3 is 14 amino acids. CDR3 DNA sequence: TGTGCCACCGGGGAATCTATACCTTCGTACGAGCAGTACTTC. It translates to CATGESIPSYEQYF.

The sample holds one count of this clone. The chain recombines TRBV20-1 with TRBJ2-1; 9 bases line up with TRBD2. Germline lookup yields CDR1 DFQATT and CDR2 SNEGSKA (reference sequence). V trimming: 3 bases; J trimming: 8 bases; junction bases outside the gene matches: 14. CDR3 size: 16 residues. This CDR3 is CSASTPRREGLDEQFF. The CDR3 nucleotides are TGCAGTGCTAGTACACCTAGGCGGGAGGGCCTGGATGAGCAGTTCTTC.

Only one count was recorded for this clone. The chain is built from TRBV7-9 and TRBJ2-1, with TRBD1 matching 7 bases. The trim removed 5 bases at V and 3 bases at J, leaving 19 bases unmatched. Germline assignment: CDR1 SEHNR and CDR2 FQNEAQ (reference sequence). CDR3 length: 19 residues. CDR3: CASSQTTGWSYRLYNEQFF. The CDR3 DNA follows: TGTGCCAGCAGCCAGACGACAGGGTGGTCGTATAGGCTCTACAATGAGCAGTTCTTC.

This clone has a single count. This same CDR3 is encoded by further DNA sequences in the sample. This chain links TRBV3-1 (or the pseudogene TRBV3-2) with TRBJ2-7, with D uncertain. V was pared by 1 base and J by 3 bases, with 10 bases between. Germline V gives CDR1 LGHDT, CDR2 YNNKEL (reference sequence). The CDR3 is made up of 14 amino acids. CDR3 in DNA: TGTGCCAGCAGCCAAGGTCTTAGCAGCTACGAGCAGTACTTC. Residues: CASSQGLSSYEQYF.

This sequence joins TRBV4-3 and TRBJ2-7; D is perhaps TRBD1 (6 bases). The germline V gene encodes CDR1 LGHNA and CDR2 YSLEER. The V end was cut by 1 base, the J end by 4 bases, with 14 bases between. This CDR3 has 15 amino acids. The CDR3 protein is CASSQGAGQSYEQYF. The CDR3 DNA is TGCGCCAGCAGCCAAGGGGCCGGACAGTCTTACGAGCAGTACTTC.

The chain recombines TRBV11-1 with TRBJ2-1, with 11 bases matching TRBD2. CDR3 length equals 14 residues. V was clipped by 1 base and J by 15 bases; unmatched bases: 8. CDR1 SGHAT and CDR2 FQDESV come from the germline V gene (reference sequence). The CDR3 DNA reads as TGTGCCAGCAGCTTAGGGGGACTAGCGGACTCCGGGTTCTTC. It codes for CASSLGGLADSGFF.

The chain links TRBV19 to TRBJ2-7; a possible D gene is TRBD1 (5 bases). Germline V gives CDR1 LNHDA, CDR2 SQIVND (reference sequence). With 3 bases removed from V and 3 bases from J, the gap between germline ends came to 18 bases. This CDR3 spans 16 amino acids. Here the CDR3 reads CASSITSNRQYYEQYF. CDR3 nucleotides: TGTGCCAGTAGTATCACCTCCAACAGACAGTACTACGAGCAGTACTTC.

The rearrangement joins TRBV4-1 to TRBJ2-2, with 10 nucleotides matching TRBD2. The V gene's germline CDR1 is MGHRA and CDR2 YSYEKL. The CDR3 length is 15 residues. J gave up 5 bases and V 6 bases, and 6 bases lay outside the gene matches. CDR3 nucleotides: TGCGCCAGCAGGCCTAGCGGGAGCGGGACCGGGGAGCTGTTTTTT. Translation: CASRPSGSGTGELFF.

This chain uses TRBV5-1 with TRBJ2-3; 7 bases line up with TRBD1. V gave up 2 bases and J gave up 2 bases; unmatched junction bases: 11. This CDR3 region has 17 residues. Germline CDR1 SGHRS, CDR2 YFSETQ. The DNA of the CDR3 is TGCGCCAGCAGCTTTTTCCCGGGACAGCGTTCCACAGATACGCAGTATTTT. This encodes CASSFFPGQRSTDTQYF.

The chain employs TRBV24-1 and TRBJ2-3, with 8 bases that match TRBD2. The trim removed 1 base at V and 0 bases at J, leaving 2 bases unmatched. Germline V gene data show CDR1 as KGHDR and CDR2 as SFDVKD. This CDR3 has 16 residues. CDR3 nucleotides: TGTGCCACCAGTGATTTTCGCGGGAGGAGCACAGATACGCAGTATTTT. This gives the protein CATSDFRGRSTDTQYF.

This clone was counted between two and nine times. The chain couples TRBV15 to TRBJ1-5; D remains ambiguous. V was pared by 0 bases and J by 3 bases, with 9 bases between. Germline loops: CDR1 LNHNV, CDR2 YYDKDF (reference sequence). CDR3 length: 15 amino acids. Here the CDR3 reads CATSRDRNNNQPQHF. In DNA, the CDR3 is TGTGCCACCAGCAGAGACAGGAATAACAATCAGCCCCAGCATTTT.

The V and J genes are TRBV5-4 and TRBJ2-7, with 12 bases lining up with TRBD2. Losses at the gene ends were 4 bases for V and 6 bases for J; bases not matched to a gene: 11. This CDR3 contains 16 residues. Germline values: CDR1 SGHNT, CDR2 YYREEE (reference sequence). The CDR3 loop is CASSTRTSGTSAEQYF. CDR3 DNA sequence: TGTGCCAGCAGCACGAGGACTAGCGGGACTTCGGCCGAGCAGTACTTC. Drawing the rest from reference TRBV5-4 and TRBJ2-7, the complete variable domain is ETGVTQSPTHLIKTRGQQVTLRCSSQSGHNTVSWYQQALGQGPQFIFQYYREEENGRGNFPPRFSGLQFPNYSSELNVNALELDDSALYLCASSTRTSGTSAEQYFGPGTRLTVT.

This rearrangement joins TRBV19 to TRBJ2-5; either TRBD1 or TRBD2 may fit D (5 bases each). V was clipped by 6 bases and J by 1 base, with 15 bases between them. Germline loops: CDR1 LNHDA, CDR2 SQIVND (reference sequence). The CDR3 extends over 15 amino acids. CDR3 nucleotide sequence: TGTGCCAGTAGACCTGCCGGGACCACCCAAGAGACCCAGTACTTC. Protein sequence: CASRPAGTTQETQYF.

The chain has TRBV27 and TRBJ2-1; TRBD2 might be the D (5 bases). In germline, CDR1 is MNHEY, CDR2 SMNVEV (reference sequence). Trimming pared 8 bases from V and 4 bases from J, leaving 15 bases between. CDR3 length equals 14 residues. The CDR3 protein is CASRGISQYNEQFF. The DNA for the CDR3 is TGTGCCAGCCGAGGGATCAGCCAGTACAATGAGCAGTTCTTC.

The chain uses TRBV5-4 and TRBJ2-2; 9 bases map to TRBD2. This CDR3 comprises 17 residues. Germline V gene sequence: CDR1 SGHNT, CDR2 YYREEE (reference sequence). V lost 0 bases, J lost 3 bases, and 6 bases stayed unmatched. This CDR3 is CASSLGAGGPDTGELFF. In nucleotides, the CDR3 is TGTGCCAGCAGCTTGGGGGCGGGAGGGCCAGACACCGGGGAGCTGTTTTTT. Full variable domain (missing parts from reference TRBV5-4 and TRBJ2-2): ETGVTQSPTHLIKTRGQQVTLRCSSQSGHNTVSWYQQALGQGPQFIFQYYREEENGRGNFPPRFSGLQFPNYSSELNVNALELDDSALYLCASSLGAGGPDTGELFFGEGSRLTVL.

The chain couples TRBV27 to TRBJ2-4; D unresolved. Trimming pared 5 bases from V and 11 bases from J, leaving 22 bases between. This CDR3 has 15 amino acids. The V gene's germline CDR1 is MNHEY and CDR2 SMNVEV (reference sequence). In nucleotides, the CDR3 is TGTGCCAGCAGTCCCCGCCTGGGCGGATCGGACGTTCAGTACTTC. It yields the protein CASSPRLGGSDVQYF.

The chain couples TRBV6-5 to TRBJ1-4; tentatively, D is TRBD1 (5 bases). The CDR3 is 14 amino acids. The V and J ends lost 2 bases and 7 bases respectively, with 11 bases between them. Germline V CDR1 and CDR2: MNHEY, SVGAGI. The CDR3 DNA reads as TGTGCCAGCAGTTACAGTGGCGGGGGTGAAAAACTGTTTTTT. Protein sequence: CASSYSGGGEKLFF.

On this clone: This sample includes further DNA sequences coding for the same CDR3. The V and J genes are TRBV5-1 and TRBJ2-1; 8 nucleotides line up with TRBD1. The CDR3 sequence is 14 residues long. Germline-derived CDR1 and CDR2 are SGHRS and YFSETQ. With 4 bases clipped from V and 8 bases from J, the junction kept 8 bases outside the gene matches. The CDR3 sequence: CASSPGQGGDEQFF. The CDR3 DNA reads TGCGCCAGCAGCCCTGGACAGGGTGGGGATGAGCAGTTCTTC.